This T cell receptor beta chain was sequenced in a study of shared clonotypes between healthy human individuals. Study-level points and caveats: The study generally estimated greater richness for naive than memory subsets. Non-shared clonotypes had lower generation probabilities than those shared by all four donors. Researchers sampled only blood; tissue repertoires likely differ.

Original methodology: ImmunoSEQ only sent back junction sequences with no quality scores, so filtering was done differently. Produced via immunoSEQ multiplex PCR; TCRdb's table is partial and in-frame only. Clone size and the V and J calls come from that table; the DNA yielded D and trimming. Seen here are about 2.4 million clones, over 85% observed once, and the top ten hold around 0.4%. This clone was picked up a small number of times. Its antigen remains unidentified. The CDR3 length is 13 residues. Germline loops: CDR1 SNHLY, CDR2 FYNNEI. The germline V and J ends were trimmed by 5 bases and 7 bases, with 11 bases remaining between them.

The chain employs TRBV2 and TRBJ1-4, with TRBD1 as a possible D gene (5 bases). The receptor comes from a man aged 18 to 30 in good health. Some clones in this sample may be carry-over from other donors' samples. The specimen sequenced was naive CD4+ T cells from PBMCs. Subset specified: CD45RA+ positively selected. The CDR3 spells CASSRTIGEKLFF. The CDR3 nucleotides read TGTGCCAGCAGTCGGACAATCGGTGAAAAACTGTTTTTT.